The sequence of this T cell receptor (beta chain) was determined in a study of early T cells in non-severe SARS-CoV-2 infection. Individual cDNA molecules were tagged with unique molecular identifiers. Each CDR3 protein gets one entry after TCRdb re-called the 5' RACE reads with MiXCR. In the table there are fewer than 60,000 distinct CDR3 sequences, less than 4.5% of which are singletons. Germline CDR1 reads LGHDT; CDR2 reads YNNKEL (reference sequence). The CDR3 runs 13 residues. With V trimmed by 4 bases and J by 4 bases, 0 bases remained unmatched. Many counts were recorded for this clonotype. The sample comprised whole blood. The V call is TRBV3-1, the J call TRBJ1-2, with 10 positions matching TRBD1. This TCR was recovered from an adult who was a healthcare worker with PCR-confirmed SARS-CoV-2 infection or an uninfected control (not recorded which). The CDR3 region has the DNA TGTGCCAGCAGCCGGACAGGGGGCTATGGCTACACCTTC. Residues: CASSRTGGYGYTF.